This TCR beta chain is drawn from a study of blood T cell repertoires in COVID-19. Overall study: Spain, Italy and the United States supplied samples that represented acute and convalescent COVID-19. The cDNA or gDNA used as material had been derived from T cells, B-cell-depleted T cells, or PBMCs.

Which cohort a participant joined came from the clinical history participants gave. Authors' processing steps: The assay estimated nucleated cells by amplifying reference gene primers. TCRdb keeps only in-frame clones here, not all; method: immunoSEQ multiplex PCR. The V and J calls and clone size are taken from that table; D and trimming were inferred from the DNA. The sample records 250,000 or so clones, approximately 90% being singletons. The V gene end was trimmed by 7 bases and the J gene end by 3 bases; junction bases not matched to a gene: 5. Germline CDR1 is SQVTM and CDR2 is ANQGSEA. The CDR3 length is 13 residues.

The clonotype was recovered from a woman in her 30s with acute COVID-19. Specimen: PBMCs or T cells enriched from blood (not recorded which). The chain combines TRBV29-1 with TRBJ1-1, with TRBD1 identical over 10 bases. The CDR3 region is CSDGTGEDTEAFF. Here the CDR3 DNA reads TGCAGCGATGGGACAGGGGAAGACACTGAAGCTTTCTTT.